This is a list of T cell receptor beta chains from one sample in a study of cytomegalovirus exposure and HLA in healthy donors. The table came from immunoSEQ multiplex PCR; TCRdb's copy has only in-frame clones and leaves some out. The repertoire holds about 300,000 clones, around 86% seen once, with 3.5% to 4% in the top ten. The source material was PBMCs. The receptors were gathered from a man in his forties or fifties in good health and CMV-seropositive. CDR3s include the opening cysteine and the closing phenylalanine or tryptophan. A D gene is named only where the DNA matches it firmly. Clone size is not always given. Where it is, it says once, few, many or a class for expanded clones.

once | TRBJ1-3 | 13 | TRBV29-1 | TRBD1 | CSVWDRGRDTIYF | TGCAGCGTTTGGGACAGGGGAAGGGACACCATATATTTT
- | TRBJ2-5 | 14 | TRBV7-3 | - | CASSLAGAGETQYF | TGTGCCAGCAGCTTAGCAGGGGCCGGAGAGACCCAGTACTTC
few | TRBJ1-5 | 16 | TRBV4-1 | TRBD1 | CASSAYSGTGNSPQHF | TGCGCCAGCAGCGCCTACTCCGGGACAGGGAATTCACCCCAGCATTTT
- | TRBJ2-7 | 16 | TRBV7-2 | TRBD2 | CASSFGSGTSGYEQYF | TGTGCCAGCAGCTTCGGCTCGGGGACTAGCGGCTACGAGCAGTACTTC
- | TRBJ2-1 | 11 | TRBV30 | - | CAWSADNEQFF | TGTGCCTGGAGTGCGGACAATGAGCAGTTCTTC
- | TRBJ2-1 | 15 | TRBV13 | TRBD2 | CASSLGLAGGNEQFF | TGTGCCAGCAGCTTAGGGCTAGCGGGAGGGAATGAGCAGTTCTTC
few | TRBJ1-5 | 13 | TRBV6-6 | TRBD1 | CASSWTGNQPQHF | TGTGCCAGCAGCTGGACAGGGAATCAGCCCCAGCATTTT
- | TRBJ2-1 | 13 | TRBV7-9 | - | CASSLVPSNEQFF | TGTGCCAGCAGCTTAGTTCCCAGCAATGAGCAGTTCTTC
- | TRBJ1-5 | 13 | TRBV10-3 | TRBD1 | CAIRDRDSQPQHF | TGTGCCATCAGAGACAGGGATAGTCAGCCCCAGCATTTT
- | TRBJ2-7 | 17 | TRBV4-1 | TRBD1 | CASSQEGDRGLSYEQYF | TGCGCCAGCAGCCAAGAAGGGGACAGGGGGCTCTCCTACGAGCAGTACTTC
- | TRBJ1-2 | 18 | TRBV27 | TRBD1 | CASSSGLTGGDPLSGYTF | TGTGCCAGCAGTTCCGGCCTTACAGGGGGCGACCCCCTTAGTGGCTACACCTTC
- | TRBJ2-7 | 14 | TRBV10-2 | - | CASRRGSGSYEQYF | TGCGCCAGCAGGAGGGGTAGCGGATCCTACGAGCAGTACTTC
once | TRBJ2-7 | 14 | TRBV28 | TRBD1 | CASSFVRGLYEQYF | TGTGCCAGCAGTTTTGTCAGGGGGCTGTACGAGCAGTACTTC
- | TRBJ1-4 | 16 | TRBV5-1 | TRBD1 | CASSLGPGQGSEKLFF | TGCGCCAGCAGCTTGGGACCGGGACAGGGTAGTGAAAAACTGTTTTTT
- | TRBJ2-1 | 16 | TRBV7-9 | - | CASSLDPGTYYNEQFF | TGTGCCAGCAGCTTAGACCCCGGGACATACTACAATGAGCAGTTCTTC
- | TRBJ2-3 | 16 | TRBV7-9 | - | CASSLGRNLAGDTQYF | TGTGCCAGCAGCTTAGGTAGGAACCTGGCGGGAGATACGCAGTATTTT
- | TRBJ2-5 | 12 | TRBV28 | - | CASSHPNGEQYF | TGTGCCAGCAGCCACCCCAATGGTGAGCAGTACTTC
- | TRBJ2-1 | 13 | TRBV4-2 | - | CAREGQGYNEQFF | TGTGCCAGGGAGGGGCAGGGCTACAACGAGCAGTTCTTC
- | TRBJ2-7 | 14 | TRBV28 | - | CATNAGAISYEQYF | TGTGCCACCAACGCCGGTGCCATCTCCTACGAGCAGTACTTC
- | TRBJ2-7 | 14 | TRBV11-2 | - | CASSLARDVYEQYF | TGTGCCAGCAGCTTAGCGCGGGATGTCTACGAGCAGTACTTC
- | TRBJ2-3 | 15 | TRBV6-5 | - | CASSYIQASTDTQYF | TGTGCCAGCAGTTATATACAGGCTAGCACAGATACGCAGTATTTT
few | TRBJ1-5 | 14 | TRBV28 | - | CASSLAQFLWPQHF | TGTGCCAGCAGTTTAGCTCAGTTCCTCTGGCCCCAGCATTTT
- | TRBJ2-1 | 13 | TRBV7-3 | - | CASSFGPGDEQFF | TGTGCCAGCAGCTTTGGCCCTGGAGATGAGCAGTTCTTC
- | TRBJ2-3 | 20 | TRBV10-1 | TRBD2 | CASSDRSGLAGSPGTDTQYF | TGCGCCAGCAGTGACCGCTCGGGACTAGCGGGATCACCTGGCACAGATACGCAGTATTTT
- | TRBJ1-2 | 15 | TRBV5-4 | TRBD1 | CASTRGDRENYGYTF | TGTGCCAGCACCCGGGGGGACAGGGAGAACTATGGCTACACCTTC
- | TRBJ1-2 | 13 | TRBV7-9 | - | CSSSLGQSHGYTF | TGTTCCAGCAGCTTAGGACAGAGCCATGGCTACACCTTC
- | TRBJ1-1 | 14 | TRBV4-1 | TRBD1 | CASSHRQGYTEAFF | TGCGCCAGCAGCCACCGACAGGGTTACACTGAAGCTTTCTTT
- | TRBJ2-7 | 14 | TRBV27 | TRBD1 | CASSSTGVDYEQYF | TGTGCCAGCAGTTCCACAGGGGTGGACTACGAGCAGTACTTC
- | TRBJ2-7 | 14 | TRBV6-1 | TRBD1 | CATRREQGAYEQYF | TGTGCCACACGACGCGAGCAGGGGGCCTACGAGCAGTACTTC
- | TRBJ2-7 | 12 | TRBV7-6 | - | CASSSGTSQWYF | TGTGCCAGCAGCTCAGGGACTTCCCAGTGGTACTTC
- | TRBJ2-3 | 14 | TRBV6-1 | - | CASSKGVSTDTQYF | TGTGCCAGCAGCAAGGGGGTTAGCACAGATACGCAGTATTTT
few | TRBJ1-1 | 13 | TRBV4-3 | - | CASSQKLTVEAFF | TGCGCCAGCAGCCAAAAACTGACAGTTGAAGCTTTCTTT
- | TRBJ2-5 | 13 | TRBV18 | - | CASSLGQQETQYF | TGTGCCAGCTCTCTCGGACAGCAAGAGACCCAGTACTTC
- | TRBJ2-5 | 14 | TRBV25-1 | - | CASSARGAPETQYF | TGTGCCAGCAGTGCCCGGGGAGCTCCAGAGACCCAGTACTTC
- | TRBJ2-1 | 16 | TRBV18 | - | CASSSASGETYNEQFF | TGTGCCAGCTCATCTGCCAGCGGCGAGACCTACAATGAGCAGTTCTTC
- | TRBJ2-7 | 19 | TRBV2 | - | CASSELSGRGTGTFREQYF | TGTGCCAGCAGTGAATTATCGGGGAGGGGTACAGGGACGTTCCGCGAGCAGTACTTC
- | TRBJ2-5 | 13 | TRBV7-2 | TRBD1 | CASSPRTGETQYF | TGTGCCAGCAGCCCCCGGACAGGAGAGACCCAGTACTTC
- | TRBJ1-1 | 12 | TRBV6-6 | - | CASSYGGVKAFF | TGTGCCAGCAGTTACGGGGGGGTTAAGGCTTTCTTT
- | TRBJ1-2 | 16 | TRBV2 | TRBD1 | CASSEALTGSVYGYTF | TGTGCCAGCAGTGAAGCCCTGACAGGGTCTGTCTATGGCTACACCTTC
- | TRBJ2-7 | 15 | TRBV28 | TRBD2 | CASSRVAGGSYEQYF | TGTGCCAGCAGTCGAGTAGCGGGAGGATCCTACGAGCAGTACTTC
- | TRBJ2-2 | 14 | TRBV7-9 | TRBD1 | CVHSGTANTGELFF | TGTGTCCACTCTGGGACAGCAAACACCGGGGAGCTGTTTTTT
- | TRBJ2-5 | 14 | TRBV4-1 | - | CASSQTPAKETQYF | TGCGCCAGCAGCCAGACTCCAGCGAAAGAGACCCAGTACTTC
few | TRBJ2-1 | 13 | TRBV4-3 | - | CASSQWASGEQFF | TGCGCCAGCAGCCAATGGGCATCCGGTGAGCAGTTCTTC
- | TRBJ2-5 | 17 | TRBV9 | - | CASSGGPEASGQETQYF | TGTGCCAGCAGCGGAGGCCCCGAGGCCAGCGGACAAGAGACCCAGTACTTC
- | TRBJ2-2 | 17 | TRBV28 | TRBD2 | CASSTPGLAGVTGELFF | TGTGCCAGCAGTACACCGGGACTAGCGGGAGTAACCGGGGAGCTGTTTTTT
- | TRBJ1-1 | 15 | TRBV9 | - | CASSRLDSPNTEAFF | TGTGCCAGCTCAAGGTTGGACAGCCCGAACACTGAAGCTTTCTTT
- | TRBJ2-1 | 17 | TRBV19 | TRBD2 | CATSASSGGSSYNEQFF | TGTGCCACCTCAGCCTCTAGCGGGGGGAGCTCCTACAATGAGCAGTTCTTC
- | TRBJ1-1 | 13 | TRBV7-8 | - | CASSLGGVTEAFF | TGTGCCAGCAGCTTAGGGGGGGTCACTGAAGCTTTCTTT
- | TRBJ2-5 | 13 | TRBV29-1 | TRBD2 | CSVDLAGVETQYF | TGCAGCGTTGACCTAGCGGGAGTAGAGACCCAGTACTTC
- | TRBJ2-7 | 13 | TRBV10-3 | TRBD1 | CAISDRTGLEQYF | TGTGCCATCAGTGACCGGACAGGGCTTGAGCAGTACTTC
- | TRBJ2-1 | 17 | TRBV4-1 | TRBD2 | CASSQDRAGETYNEQFF | TGCGCCAGCAGCCAAGATAGAGCGGGAGAGACCTACAATGAGCAGTTCTTC
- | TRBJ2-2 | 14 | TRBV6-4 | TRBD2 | CASTVLAGAGELFF | TGTGCCAGCACGGTGCTAGCGGGCGCCGGGGAGCTGTTTTTT
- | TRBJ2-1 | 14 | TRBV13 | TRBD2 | CASRPSGRRDEQFF | TGTGCCAGCCGTCCTAGCGGGAGGAGGGATGAGCAGTTCTTC
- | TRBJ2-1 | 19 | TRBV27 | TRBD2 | CASSPRGNVAGGPYNEQFF | TGTGCCAGCAGTCCCCGAGGGAATGTAGCGGGAGGGCCTTACAATGAGCAGTTCTTC